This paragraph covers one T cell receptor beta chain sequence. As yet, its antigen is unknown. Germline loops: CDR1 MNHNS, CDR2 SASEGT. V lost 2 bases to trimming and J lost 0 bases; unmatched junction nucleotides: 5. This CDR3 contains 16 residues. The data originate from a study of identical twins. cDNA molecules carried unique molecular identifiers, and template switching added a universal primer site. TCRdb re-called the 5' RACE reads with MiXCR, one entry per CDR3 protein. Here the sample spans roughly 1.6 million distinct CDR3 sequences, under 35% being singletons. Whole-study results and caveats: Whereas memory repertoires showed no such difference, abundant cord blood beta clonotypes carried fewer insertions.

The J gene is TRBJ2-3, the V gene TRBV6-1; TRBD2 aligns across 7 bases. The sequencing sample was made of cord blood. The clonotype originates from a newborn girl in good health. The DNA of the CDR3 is TGTGCCAGCAGTGAACGGCGGGGGTTTAGCACAGATACGCAGTATTTT. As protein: CASSERRGFSTDTQYF.